Presented here are 16 T cell receptor beta chains from one specimen sequenced in a study of identical twins. TCRdb fed the 5' RACE reads into MiXCR, producing one record per CDR3 protein. The sample records 1.5 million to 2 million distinct CDR3 sequences, around 33% being singletons. The sequenced sample was cord blood. The receptor source for this set is a newborn girl in good health.

The table lists this clonotype with many counts. V and J are TRBV29-1 and TRBJ2-3, with 10 bases aligning to TRBD2. The CDR3 sequence is 14 residues long. With V trimmed by 6 bases and J by 1 base, 4 bases remained unmatched. CDR1 SQVTM and CDR2 ANQGSEA come from the germline V gene. CDR3 residues: CSVTLAGGTDTQYF. The CDR3 DNA reads as TGCAGCGTGACCCTAGCGGGAGGCACAGATACGCAGTATTTT.

The V call is TRBV18, the J call TRBJ1-3; D gene unclear. Germline CDR1 KGHSH, CDR2 LQKENI. Trimming took 1 base from V and 2 from J, leaving 9 bases between them. This CDR3 comprises 15 residues. The CDR3: CASSPQGIPGNTIYF. The CDR3 DNA follows: TGTGCCAGCTCACCACAGGGAATTCCTGGAAACACCATATATTTT.

Comment on this clonotype: The junction departs from the called germline gene at one end, perhaps through a read error. This chain's CDR3 is CASSLSWGRSSCEQYF. CDR3 DNA: TGTGCCAGCAGCCTGAGCTGGGGACGGAGCTCCTGCGAGCAGTACTTC. The chain uses TRBV3-1 and TRBJ2-7; D may be TRBD1 or TRBD2 (5 bases each). The germline CDR1 and CDR2 sequences are LGHDT and YNNKEL (reference sequence). The CDR3 contains 16 residues.

This clonotype appeared many times. The junction and the germline gene differ at one end; a read error may be behind it. The chain joins TRBV5-1 to TRBJ2-7; TRBD1 aligns across 8 bases. CDR3 length equals 14 residues. Germline lookup yields CDR1 SGHRS and CDR2 YFSETQ. The CDR3 is CASSWTGSSYEQYF. The CDR3 DNA is TGTGCCAGCAGTTGGACAGGGAGCTCCTACGAGCAGTACTTC.

The chain joins TRBV7-8 to TRBJ2-1, with 11 bases matching TRBD2. Trimming cost V 5 bases and J 0 bases; bases outside gene matches: 3. The CDR3 covers 16 residues. Germline values: CDR1 SGHVS, CDR2 FQNEAQ. The CDR3 region is CASSQTSGTSYNEQFF. For the CDR3, the DNA is TGTGCCAGCAGCCAGACTAGCGGGACCTCCTACAATGAGCAGTTCTTC.

This clonotype was seen only a few times. CDR3 sequence reads: CASKGIAGTSTDTQYF. The CDR3 DNA follows: TGTGCCAGCAAAGGGATAGCGGGGACTAGCACAGATACGCAGTATTTT. The chain links TRBV27 to TRBJ2-3, with 8 positions matching TRBD2. Germline CDR1 reads MNHEY; CDR2 reads SMNVEV (reference sequence). Unmatched junction bases numbered 9, after V lost 7 bases and J lost 0 bases. The CDR3 runs 16 residues.

The genes are TRBV18 and TRBJ2-3; TRBD2 aligns across 11 bases. The ends lost 2 bases at V and 6 bases at J; junction bases unmatched: 4. The CDR3 covers 15 residues. The germline V gene has CDR1 KGHSH and CDR2 LQKENI. The CDR3 DNA is TGTGCCAGCTCACCATACGGACTAGCGGGCGATACGCAGTATTTT. It specifies CASSPYGLAGDTQYF.

This clonotype was picked up a small number of times. The chain combines TRBV12-3 or TRBV12-4 with TRBJ1-5, with 7 nucleotides matching TRBD1. Unmatched junction bases numbered 12, after V lost 6 bases and J lost 4 bases. The CDR3 contains 16 residues. This CDR3 reads CASSQEPGQRNQPQHF. CDR3 nucleotide sequence: TGTGCCAGCAGCCAGGAACCGGGACAGAGAAATCAGCCCCAGCATTTT.

V gene TRBV12-3 or TRBV12-4 combines with J gene TRBJ1-2; no clear D. This CDR3 spans 14 amino acids. The germline V and J ends were trimmed by 3 bases and 4 bases, with 12 bases remaining between them. CDR3 DNA sequence: TGTGCCAGCAGTTTTACCGGGATGAGCTATGGCTACACCTTC. Translated, it gives CASSFTGMSYGYTF.

The J gene is TRBJ2-1, the V gene TRBV12-3 or TRBV12-4, with TRBD2 matching 9 bases. V lost 2 bases, J lost 3 bases, and 8 bases stayed unmatched. This CDR3 is built from 17 residues. CDR3 DNA: TGTGCCAGCAGTTTACTGGCTCTAGCGGGATTCTACAATGAGCAGTTCTTC. This codes for CASSLLALAGFYNEQFF.

There are many counts of this clonotype. V and J are TRBV10-3 and TRBJ2-3, with 8 bases fitting TRBD1. The CDR3 sequence is 14 residues long. After removal of 10 bases from V and 4 bases from J, the junction contained 10 bases not matched to a gene. Looked up from germline, CDR1 is ENHRY and CDR2 is SYGVKD. The CDR3 here is CARPTGEYPDTQYF. The CDR3 coding sequence is TGTGCCAGGCCGACAGGGGAGTATCCAGATACGCAGTATTTT.

This clonotype was seen a few times. The chain joins TRBV11-2 to TRBJ2-1; 12 positions match TRBD2. Germline V gives CDR1 SGHAT, CDR2 FQNNGV. The V segment lost 3 bases and the J segment 4 bases; nucleotides outside the gene matches: 7. The CDR3 loop spans 17 amino acids. The CDR3 coding sequence is TGTGCCAGCAGCTTCCCTAGCGGGAGGGCCGGGTACAATGAGCAGTTCTTC. Translating gives CASSFPSGRAGYNEQFF. Full variable domain (missing parts from reference TRBV11-2 and TRBJ2-1): EAGVAQSPRYKIIEKRQSVAFWCNPISGHATLYWYQQILGQGPKLLIQFQNNGVVDDSQLPKDRFSAERLKGVDSTLKIQPAKLEDSAVYLCASSFPSGRAGYNEQFFGPGTRLTVL.

The sample holds a few counts of this clonotype. This sequence joins TRBV25-1 and TRBJ1-2; TRBD1 matches 8 bases. CDR3 length: 14 residues. The J segment lost 4 bases and the V segment lost 5 bases, leaving 6 bases of the junction unmatched. Germline CDR1 MGHDK, CDR2 SYGVNS. As DNA, the CDR3 is TGTGCCAGCAGTCCCCCGGACAGGGTCTATGGCTACACCTTC. Its protein is CASSPPDRVYGYTF.

This clonotype was seen only a few times. The genes are TRBV7-2 and TRBJ2-5, with 8 bases fitting TRBD2. CDR1 and CDR2 from the germline V gene are SGHTA and FQGNSA. The CDR3 loop spans 17 amino acids. The ends lost 3 bases at V and 2 bases at J; junction bases unmatched: 11. In DNA, the CDR3 is TGTGCCAGCAGCTTCACTCGGGAGGGCCCGAGGCAAGAGACCCAGTACTTC. This sequence encodes CASSFTREGPRQETQYF.

This clonotype appeared a few times. The chain has TRBV6-5 and TRBJ2-1, with TRBD2 as a possible D gene (5 bases). The CDR3 totals 11 residues. Looked up from germline, CDR1 is MNHEY and CDR2 is SVGAGI. V gave up 8 bases and J gave up 9 bases, with 11 bases separating them. Written as DNA, the CDR3 is TGTGCCAGCCGAACTAGTGCTGAGCAGTTCTTC. Protein: CASRTSAEQFF.

This clonotype was recorded a few times. The rearrangement links TRBV5-1 to TRBJ2-3; D remains unclear. This CDR3 region has 15 residues. The germline CDR1 and CDR2 sequences are SGHRS and YFSETQ. V gave up 2 bases and J gave up 1 base, with 11 bases separating them. The chain's CDR3 is CASSLSDRGTDTQYF. Here the CDR3 DNA reads TGCGCCAGCAGCTTAAGTGATCGGGGCACAGATACGCAGTATTTT.